These 16 T cell receptor beta chains share one sample of origin, sequenced in a study of T-cell reconstitution after alpha-beta-depleted transplantation in children. A TCRbeta library incorporating unique molecular identifiers was prepared. MiXCR, applied by TCRdb to the PCR reads, yields one record per CDR3 protein. The sample includes 300,000 to 400,000 distinct CDR3 sequences, 10% to 15% of them seen just once. The sequencing here drew on PBMCs, taken from the stem cell graft. The receptors stem from a human donor who donated a stem cell graft to a child with Fanconi anemia.

This chain connects TRBV5-6 to TRBJ2-3; 11 nucleotides agree with TRBD1. The CDR3 loop spans 15 amino acids. Trimming took 2 bases from V and 5 from J; bases not matched to a gene: 4. Germline V gene lookup returns CDR1 SGHDT and CDR2 YYEEEE. The CDR3 spells CASSFWDRGGDTQYF. In nucleotides, the CDR3 is TGTGCCAGCAGCTTTTGGGACAGGGGGGGAGATACGCAGTATTTT.

There are many counts of this clonotype. The V gene is TRBV7-6, the J gene TRBJ2-3; 8 bases are a match to TRBD2. This CDR3 has 17 residues. V was pared by 2 bases and J by 1 base, with 8 bases of the junction left unmatched. CDR1 SGHVS and CDR2 FNYEAQ come from the germline V gene. Here the CDR3 DNA reads TGTGCCAGCAGCTTAAACGGGGGGGCTTTTGGCACAGATACGCAGTATTTT. It encodes CASSLNGGAFGTDTQYF.

The chain employs TRBV9 and TRBJ2-1; 8 bases align to TRBD1. The CDR3 is 13 amino acids. V shed 6 bases, J shed 4 bases, and the junction held 3 bases outside the gene matches. Germline CDR1 SGDLS, CDR2 YYNGEE. The CDR3 DNA is TGTGCCAGCAACCGGGACAGGTACAATGAGCAGTTCTTC. Its protein product is CASNRDRYNEQFF.

The rearrangement links TRBV9 to TRBJ2-3; 10 nucleotides agree with TRBD2. CDR1 SGDLS and CDR2 YYNGEE come from the germline V gene. The CDR3 covers 15 residues. Trimming at V came to 3 bases and at J to 7 bases, leaving 8 bases not matched to a gene. The CDR3 sequence is CASSASGGAHHTQYF. The CDR3 DNA follows: TGTGCCAGCAGCGCGAGCGGGGGGGCCCATCATACGCAGTATTTT.

Only a few counts were recorded for this clonotype. An end of the junction differs from the germline gene, which may be a read error. The chain links TRBV9 to TRBJ2-3, with 8 bases matching TRBD2. The CDR3 is made up of 14 amino acids. In germline, CDR1 is SGDLS, CDR2 YYNGEE. The CDR3: CASSGRTSRDTQYF. Written as DNA, the CDR3 is TGTGCCAGCAGCGGTCGGACTAGCAGAGATACGCAGTATTTT.

Only a few counts were recorded for this clonotype. This chain uses TRBV5-1 with TRBJ1-2, with 9 bases aligning to TRBD1. The length of the CDR3 is 16 residues. Germline V CDR1 and CDR2: SGHRS, YFSETQ. The J segment lost 5 bases and the V segment lost 4 bases, leaving 12 bases of the junction unmatched. The CDR3 DNA is TGCGCCAGCAGCCAGAGGACAGGGGCCATGCGATATGGCTACACCTTC. Its translation: CASSQRTGAMRYGYTF.

This clonotype was observed at least ten times. V and J are TRBV28 and TRBJ2-1; no clear D gene. Trimming took 6 bases from V and 6 from J, leaving 15 bases between them. Germline CDR1 reads MDHEN; CDR2 reads SYDVKM. The CDR3 contains 14 residues. The CDR3 protein is CASRPPLGGNEQFF. CDR3 DNA sequence: TGTGCCAGCAGACCGCCGCTGGGCGGCAATGAGCAGTTCTTC.

This clonotype was seen ten or more times. J is TRBJ2-5 and V is TRBV12-3 or TRBV12-4; 12 bases agree with TRBD1. V shed 7 bases, J shed 5 bases, and the junction held 11 bases outside the gene matches. The CDR3 totals 16 residues. CDR3 loop: CASTLWGQGAGETQYF. The DNA for the CDR3 is TGTGCCAGCACCCTTTGGGGACAGGGGGCAGGGGAGACCCAGTACTTC.

This clonotype was picked up many times. V usage is TRBV29-1 and J usage is TRBJ2-7; D is possibly TRBD1 (6 bases). Per the germline V gene, CDR1 is SQVTM and CDR2 is ANQGSEA. The CDR3 length is 14 residues. The V end lost 3 bases, the J end lost 5 bases, and 17 bases lay between the germline ends. The CDR3 nucleotides are TGCAGCGTTGAGTCAGGGGAAAGCCTCCACGAGCAGTACTTC. Residues: CSVESGESLHEQYF.

This clonotype came up a few times. The J gene is TRBJ1-3, the V gene TRBV10-2; no definite D call. The germline V gene encodes CDR1 WSHSY and CDR2 SAAADI. This CDR3 is built from 11 residues. V lost 11 bases, J lost 4 bases, and 9 bases lay in between. The CDR3 DNA reads as TGCGCCTGTAAAGGGGGAAACACCATATATTTT. This sequence encodes CACKGGNTIYF.

This clonotype was detected ten times or more. The chain combines TRBV29-1 with TRBJ2-3; D is unresolved. CDR3 length equals 16 residues. V lost 4 bases, J lost 1 base, and 18 bases lay in between. Germline V gene data show CDR1 as SQVTM and CDR2 as ANQGSEA. In DNA form, the CDR3 reads TGCAGCGTTGGGTTCGGTCTTTCGACGGGCACAGATACGCAGTATTTT. This codes for CSVGFGLSTGTDTQYF.

This clonotype has ten or more counts. The chain uses TRBV29-1 and TRBJ2-2; 10 positions match TRBD1. Germline lookup yields CDR1 SQVTM and CDR2 ANQGSEA. Trimming took 4 bases from V and 4 from J; bases not matched to a gene: 3. The CDR3 extends over 14 amino acids. The CDR3 loop is CSVGQGAVTGELFF. CDR3 nucleotides: TGCAGCGTTGGACAGGGGGCGGTCACCGGGGAGCTGTTTTTT.

The genes are TRBV20-1 and TRBJ1-1; D is undetermined. This CDR3 has 13 residues. CDR1 and CDR2 from the germline V gene are DFQATT and SNEGSKA (reference sequence). Deletions cut 1 base from V and 2 bases from J, with 8 bases between. The CDR3 bases are TGCAGTGCTAGAGCCTCCCTAAACACTGAAGCTTTCTTT. As protein: CSARASLNTEAFF.

This clonotype was seen ten or more times. V gene TRBV6-2 or TRBV6-3 combines with J gene TRBJ2-3; a weak D match, TRBD1 (6 bases). This CDR3 spans 17 amino acids. The germline gives CDR1 MNHEY, CDR2 SVGEGT. V dropped 8 bases and J dropped 0 bases, with 21 bases sitting between them. In nucleotides, the CDR3 is TGTGCCAGCGGGGGACAAGGGAAACCGCCTAGCACAGATACGCAGTATTTT. Protein: CASGGQGKPPSTDTQYF.

The chain couples TRBV19 to TRBJ1-5; possible D gene TRBD1, 6 bases. Germline assignment: CDR1 LNHDA and CDR2 SQIVND (reference sequence). The CDR3 is 17 residues long. V lost 5 bases, J lost 0 bases, and 17 bases lay in between. The CDR3 is CASSPRTETYSNQPQHF. The CDR3 nucleotides read TGTGCCAGTAGTCCACGGACAGAAACTTATAGCAATCAGCCCCAGCATTTT.

This clonotype was counted at least ten times. CDR3 coding DNA: TGTGCCAGCAGCCACGGACTAGCCAAAAACATTCAGTACTTC. Amino acid sequence: CASSHGLAKNIQYF. The chain has TRBV13 and TRBJ2-4; tentatively, D is TRBD2 (5 bases). Trimming took off 5 bases at V and 0 bases at J, with 8 bases between the two ends. The CDR3 runs 14 residues. Germline CDR1 reads PRHDT; CDR2 reads FYEKMQ (reference sequence). Based on the CDR3 plus reference TRBV13 and TRBJ2-4, the full variable domain is AAGVIQSPRHLIKEKRETATLKCYPIPRHDTVYWYQQGPGQDPQFLISFYEKMQSDKGSIPDRFSAQQFSDYHSELNMSSLELGDSALYFCASSHGLAKNIQYFGAGTRLSVL.